This T cell receptor beta chain was documented in a study of beta chain features in type 1 diabetes. As every portion of the isolated RNA was reverse transcribed, the sequencing read expressed TCRB transcripts. Sequencing of naive, central memory and regulatory T cell samples gave an average of roughly 3.5 million reads. Here immunoSEQ multiplex PCR was the method, and the copy in TCRdb shows in-frame clones only, minus some. The sample comprises 300,000 to 350,000 clones, around 8% of which are singletons, and under 0.5% rests with the top ten. The CDR3 has 13 amino acids. The germline V and J ends were trimmed by 3 bases and 6 bases, with 9 bases remaining between them. The germline CDR1 and CDR2 sequences are SGHTA and FQGNSA.

The V gene is TRBV7-2, the J gene TRBJ2-4, with D hard to call. This receptor was identified in a woman between 18 and 30 years old in good health. Source material: central memory CD4+ T cells from blood. Written as DNA, the CDR3 is TGTGCCAGCAGCTTGAATTTCGGAAACATTCAGTACTTC. Translated, it gives CASSLNFGNIQYF.